This T cell receptor (beta chain) was obtained from a study of cytomegalovirus exposure and HLA in healthy donors. Study observations and caveats: In a later analysis, a genetic analysis reported fewer productive-TCR N-insertions in an Asian-associated ancestry cluster than the cohort average.

PCR involved 60 Vbeta and 13 Jbeta primers. The table came from immunoSEQ multiplex PCR; TCRdb's copy has only in-frame clones and leaves some out. The sample includes approximately 150,000 clones, around 90% of them seen just once. Concerning this clone: Its antigen remains unknown.

This CDR3 has 13 amino acids. The V and J ends lost 2 bases and 9 bases respectively, with 12 bases between them. CDR1 and CDR2 from the germline V gene are MDHEN and SYDVKM. All donors participated as healthy donors of bone marrow. Whereas donors were nominally healthy upon sampling, unrecorded immune exposures were probable. Sample: PBMCs. J is TRBJ2-3 and V is TRBV28, with D possibly matching TRBD2 (6 bases). The source is a woman aged 40-49 years in good health and CMV-seronegative. The DNA for the CDR3 is TGTGCCAGCAGTTTACCGGGGGATGACACGCAGTATTTT. Translating gives CASSLPGDDTQYF.